The 16 T cell receptor beta chains reported below all come from one sample, sequenced in a study of blood T cell repertoires in COVID-19. The protocol was immunoSEQ multiplex PCR, while the TCRdb copy is restricted to in-frame clones and leaves out a portion. Found here are around 230,000 clones, 85% to 90% of them singletons; the top ten hold around a tenth. Input material: peripheral blood. The source of these receptors is a man aged 45-65 years with COVID-19, enrolled during active disease.

The chain carries TRBV7-9 and TRBJ2-3; 9 positions agree with TRBD2. The length of the CDR3 is 15 residues. The germline CDR1 and CDR2 sequences are SEHNR and FQNEAQ (reference sequence). Trimming at V came to 4 bases and at J to 0 bases, leaving 2 bases not matched to a gene. The CDR3 nucleotides are TGTGCCAGCAGCTCCCTAGCGGGAAGCACAGATACGCAGTATTTT. The encoded protein is CASSSLAGSTDTQYF.

This clone was observed a handful of times. The chain uses TRBV2 and TRBJ2-1; D may be TRBD2 (6 bases). Germline CDR1 is SNHLY and CDR2 is FYNNEI. The CDR3 totals 14 residues. V shed 7 bases and J shed 4 bases, with 14 bases lying between them. CDR3 bases: TGTGCCAGCAATCGGGACTTAGGGTACAATGAGCAGTTCTTC. Translated: CASNRDLGYNEQFF.

V gene TRBV18 combines with J gene TRBJ2-1, with 7 bases lining up with TRBD1. This CDR3 is 15 amino acids long. V lost 1 base, J lost 5 bases, and 5 bases stayed unmatched. Per the germline V gene, CDR1 is KGHSH and CDR2 is LQKENI. Here the CDR3 reads CASSPQDRMNNEQFF. CDR3 in DNA: TGTGCCAGCTCACCACAGGACAGGATGAACAATGAGCAGTTCTTC. The complete variable domain, with remaining parts taken from reference TRBV18 and TRBJ2-1, reads NAGVMQNPRHLVRRRGQEARLRCSPMKGHSHVYWYRQLPEEGLKFMVYLQKENIIDESGMPKERFSAEFPKEGPSILRIQQVVRGDSAAYFCASSPQDRMNNEQFFGPGTRLTVL.

The chain combines TRBV28 with TRBJ2-7; 9 bases are a match to TRBD1. Germline values: CDR1 MDHEN, CDR2 SYDVKM. This CDR3 region has 15 residues. J was trimmed by 6 bases and V by 5 bases; bases with no gene match: 11. This chain's CDR3 is CASSPGTGFSREQYF. The CDR3 bases are TGTGCCAGCAGTCCCGGGACAGGGTTTTCCCGCGAGCAGTACTTC.

The chain recombines TRBV24-1 with TRBJ2-2; weak D call: TRBD2 (5 bases). CDR1 KGHDR and CDR2 SFDVKD come from the germline V gene. The CDR3 runs 15 residues. The V end was cut by 8 bases, the J end by 2 bases, with 14 bases between. CDR3 in DNA: TGTGCCACCACCAGTACACGGACTAACACCGGGGAGCTGTTTTTT. It yields the protein CATTSTRTNTGELFF.

This clone appeared once. The chain has TRBV18 and TRBJ2-4; tentatively, D is TRBD2 (5 bases). The CDR3 has 16 residues. Germline V CDR1 and CDR2: KGHSH, LQKENI. With 1 base removed from V and 0 bases from J, the gap between germline ends came to 10 bases. CDR3 DNA: TGTGCCAGCTCACCACAGGACTTACTAGCCAAAAACATTCAGTACTTC. Translated: CASSPQDLLAKNIQYF.

This clone was picked up a small number of times. The chain joins TRBV19 to TRBJ2-1; D is unclear. Trimming took 2 bases from V and 0 from J, leaving 11 bases between them. The CDR3 runs to 16 residues. Germline lookup yields CDR1 LNHDA and CDR2 SQIVND (reference sequence). The CDR3 here is CASSIKRISSYNEQFF. CDR3 coding DNA: TGTGCCAGTAGTATAAAACGAATCAGCTCCTACAATGAGCAGTTCTTC.

V gene TRBV11-2 combines with J gene TRBJ2-7; 7 bases match TRBD1. J gave up 2 bases and V 6 bases, and 10 bases lay outside the gene matches. The CDR3 totals 15 residues. Germline loops: CDR1 SGHAT, CDR2 FQNNGV. The CDR3 protein is CASSHDRDPPYEQYF. CDR3 nucleotides: TGTGCCAGCAGTCACGACAGGGATCCCCCCTACGAGCAGTACTTC. Using reference TRBV11-2 and TRBJ2-7 for the parts outside the CDR3, the full variable domain is EAGVAQSPRYKIIEKRQSVAFWCNPISGHATLYWYQQILGQGPKLLIQFQNNGVVDDSQLPKDRFSAERLKGVDSTLKIQPAKLEDSAVYLCASSHDRDPPYEQYFGPGTRLTVT.

The V gene is TRBV13, the J gene TRBJ1-1; TRBD1 agrees at 8 bases. The germline V gene has CDR1 PRHDT and CDR2 FYEKMQ (reference sequence). The CDR3 has 14 residues. The V segment lost 5 bases and the J segment 6 bases; nucleotides outside the gene matches: 8. Here the CDR3 DNA reads TGTGCCAGCAGCACGGACAGGGACGGGGCTGAAGCTTTCTTT. Amino acid sequence: CASSTDRDGAEAFF.

V usage is TRBV29-1 and J usage is TRBJ1-3; possibly TRBD1 for D (6 bases). V dropped 4 bases and J dropped 4 bases, with 11 bases sitting between them. The CDR3 sequence is 13 residues long. Germline CDR1 SQVTM, CDR2 ANQGSEA. CDR3 DNA: TGCAGCGTTGGCTTCAGGGGAGGAAACACCATATATTTT. Protein sequence: CSVGFRGGNTIYF.

The chain uses TRBV7-3 and TRBJ2-2; the match to TRBD2 covers 12 bases. Germline V gives CDR1 SGHTA, CDR2 FQGTGA. Trimming took 5 bases from V and 5 from J; bases not matched to a gene: 6. This CDR3 region has 16 residues. The CDR3 DNA reads as TGTGCCAGCAGCCGAAACGGACTAGCGGGAACCGGGGAGCTGTTTTTT. Its translation is CASSRNGLAGTGELFF. The full variable domain, its missing parts supplied by reference TRBV7-3 and TRBJ2-2, is GAGVSQTPSNKVTEKGKYVELRCDPISGHTALYWYRQSLGQGPEFLIYFQGTGAADDSGLPNDRFFAVRPEGSVSTLKIQRTERGDSAVYLCASSRNGLAGTGELFFGEGSRLTVL.

The chain has TRBV7-3 and TRBJ2-1, with 13 bases lining up with TRBD2. Germline V lookup: CDR1 SGHTA, CDR2 FQGTGA. The J segment lost 6 bases and the V segment lost 5 bases, leaving 4 bases of the junction unmatched. This CDR3 region has 15 residues. CDR3 region: CASSGGTSGVNEQFF. CDR3 in DNA: TGTGCCAGCAGCGGCGGGACTAGCGGGGTCAATGAGCAGTTCTTC.

The CDR3 sequence: CASSRGSRTEAYGYTF. The DNA for the CDR3 is TGCGCCAGCAGCAGAGGGTCGAGGACCGAGGCATATGGCTACACCTTC. The chain joins TRBV5-1 to TRBJ1-2; D remains ambiguous. V was trimmed by 4 bases and J by 5 bases, leaving 21 bases between them. This CDR3 is built from 16 residues. CDR1 is SGHRS and CDR2 is YFSETQ in the germline V gene.

In DNA, the CDR3 is TGTGCCTCGGGGCGGAGGGGGAACACTGAAGCTTTCTTT. It specifies CASGRRGNTEAFF. The rearrangement links TRBV9 to TRBJ1-1; weak D call: TRBD1 (5 bases). The CDR3 contains 13 residues. V lost 10 bases, J lost 1 base, and 14 bases lay in between. Germline CDR1 and CDR2: SGDLS and YYNGEE.

The rearrangement links TRBV6-2 or TRBV6-3 to TRBJ1-5; no firm D call. V lost 2 bases and J 3 bases, leaving 14 bases between the germline ends. This CDR3 has 16 amino acids. Germline values: CDR1 MNHEY, CDR2 SVGEGT. CDR3 DNA: TGTGCCAGCAGTTACGTGGAACAGTTTTTCAATCAGCCCCAGCATTTT. It yields the protein CASSYVEQFFNQPQHF.

V gene TRBV19 combines with J gene TRBJ2-1; TRBD2 matches at 10 bases. Germline V gene lookup returns CDR1 LNHDA and CDR2 SQIVND (reference sequence). CDR3 size: 18 residues. Trimming removed 1 base from V and 8 bases from J; junction bases left unmatched: 14. The CDR3 region is CASSIGRRLAGGSDEQFF. The CDR3 DNA is TGTGCCAGTAGTATAGGAAGGAGACTAGCGGGTGGGAGCGATGAGCAGTTCTTC.